This TCR beta chain was sequenced in a study of T cells in tuberculosis. Germline V gene data show CDR1 as GTSNPN and CDR2 as SVGIG (reference sequence). Trimming stripped 3 bases from V and 0 bases from J, with 10 bases between. The CDR3 runs to 14 residues. Only in-frame clones appear in the TCRdb table, and some are missing; sequencing was by immunoSEQ multiplex PCR. In the table there are approximately 59,000 clones, approximately 85% of which are singletons. After thawing and overnight rest, PBMC were stained with GMM-loaded CD1B tetramer, viability dye and anti-CD3 for sorting. C32 glucose monomycolate from Rhodococcus equi was loaded onto the CD1B tetramers.

Sequencing was carried out using CD1b-GMM tetramer-negative cells sorted from PBMCs. The TCR comes from an adult woman with latent tuberculosis. The genes are TRBV30 and TRBJ2-3; D unclear. For the CDR3, the DNA is TGTGCCTGGAGAATAGTGAAGAGCACAGATACGCAGTATTTT. As protein: CAWRIVKSTDTQYF.